This T cell receptor beta chain comes out of a study of vaccination and CD4 T cells after COVID-19. About the research overall: Testing by nasal swab PCR showed convalescent patients to be SARS-CoV-2 positive; fewer than ten were mild and one was severe. Post-COVID draws came a median about 91 days after diagnosis (range 35 to 161).

Regarding this clonotype: Its antigen is unknown.

Cultured CD4+ T cells had their DNA profiled by the Oncomine TCR Beta short-read assay. TCRdb passed the PCR reads through MiXCR, listing each CDR3 protein once. The table lists approximately 21,000 distinct CDR3 sequences, just under 55% of them singletons. Documented treatment: approximately nine-day PBMC culture with coronavirus spike peptide pools or control peptides (ViraFEST assay). CDR3 length equals 14 residues. Germline V gives CDR1 MGHRA, CDR2 YSYEKL. The V end lost 4 bases, the J end lost 4 bases, and 13 bases lay between the germline ends. The sample comprised CD4+ T cells from blood, cultured in vitro. This rearrangement joins TRBV4-1 to TRBJ1-2; tentatively, D is TRBD1 (5 bases). The sequence derives from a human donor who had recovered from COVID-19. CDR3 sequence (DNA): TGCGCCAGCAGCCCGGGACGTAACAGCTATGGCTACACCTTC. The encoded protein is CASSPGRNSYGYTF.